This T cell receptor beta chain was documented in a study of blood T cell repertoires in COVID-19. This clone was detected only once. The CDR3 has 14 residues. The V and J ends lost 2 bases and 4 bases respectively, with 14 bases between them. Germline-derived CDR1 and CDR2 are GTSNPN and SVGIG (reference sequence). Some clones are missing from TCRdb's copy, which holds only in-frame ones; the method was immunoSEQ multiplex PCR. Here the sample spans approximately 300,000 clones, 86% being singletons. The source is a woman aged 18-29 years who had recovered from COVID-19. The J gene is TRBJ1-2, the V gene TRBV30, with a weak D call TRBD1 (5 bases). The material sequenced was PBMCs or T cells enriched from blood (not recorded which). CDR3 in DNA: TGTGCCTGGAGTTTAGGAGACAGAGGCTATGGCTACACCTTC. This gives the protein CAWSLGDRGYGYTF.